This T cell receptor beta chain is drawn from a study of blood T cell repertoires in COVID-19. On the study more broadly: Sites in the United States, Italy and Spain provided acute and convalescent COVID-19 samples. PBMCs, B-cell-depleted T cells, or T cells were the source of the cDNA or gDNA that made up the material.

Per the authors' pipeline: Reference gene primer amplification gave nucleated cell count estimates. Sequencing used immunoSEQ multiplex PCR; TCRdb keeps in-frame clones, though not all of them. V, J and clone size were drawn from that table, and D and trimming were deduced from the DNA. The sample includes roughly 250,000 clones, around 90% seen only once; the top ten take roughly 0.8%. Trimming took off 0 bases at V and 10 bases at J, with 19 bases between the two ends. The CDR3 runs 17 residues. Germline V gives CDR1 MNHEY, CDR2 SMNVEV (reference sequence). This receptor was identified in a woman under 40 with acute or convalescent COVID-19. Sample: peripheral blood. The chain combines TRBV27 with TRBJ1-6; weak D call: TRBD1 (5 bases). The CDR3 DNA reads TGTGCCAGCAGTTTATCGTCAACTATTGGGAGGGGCTCACCCCTCCACTTT. This translates into CASSLSSTIGRGSPLHF.